This T cell receptor (beta chain) was sequenced in a study of tumor-infiltrating lymphocytes in primary liver carcinoma. From approximately 20-30 mg of unsorted bulk tissue, DNA and RNA were co-extracted together. TCR beta cDNA was prepared out of about 530 ng total RNA by means of a constant-region primer. Libraries covering TCR beta were generated through three nested multiplex PCR rounds (using a slightly modified ARM-PCR). Rounds one and two of PCR, each of 10 cycles, were primed with TRBV1-TRBV30 forward primers and a C-beta reverse primer. TCRdb reprocessed the multiplex PCR reads via MiXCR and lists one record per CDR3 protein. The sample includes over 100,000 distinct CDR3 sequences, approximately 68% of them seen just once. There are 14 residues in the CDR3. With 7 bases removed from V and 8 bases from J, the gap between germline ends came to 18 bases. Looked up from germline, CDR1 is WSHSY and CDR2 is SAAADI.

The table lists this clonotype with a count of one. Source material: tumor-adjacent normal liver tissue. The chain is built from TRBV10-2 and TRBJ2-1; TRBD2 is a possible D gene (6 bases). This sequence was found in a woman aged 55-69 years with primary liver carcinoma and hepatitis B virus infection. The CDR3 region has the DNA TGCGCCAGCAATGGCCTAGCGAAGTACGATGAGCAGTTCTTC. This encodes CASNGLAKYDEQFF.